This T cell receptor beta chain was found in a study of human T cells and chemical hapten exposure. The V gene's germline CDR1 is MNHEY and CDR2 SVGEGT. The CDR3 consists of 13 residues. V lost 5 bases to trimming and J lost 7 bases, with 14 bases between them. This clonotype has a count of ten or more. MiXCR, run by TCRdb on the RACE reads, gives a single entry per CDR3 protein. The sample has around 70,000 distinct CDR3 sequences, approximately 10% seen once. The time point is: patch test 3, about 24 weeks after DPC sensitization. The treatment denotes: therapeutic diphenylcyclopropenone sensitization with weekly scalp DPC.

The sample in question was whole blood, obtained in connection with sensitization to the hapten diphenylcyclopropenone (DPC). This rearrangement joins TRBV6-2 or TRBV6-3 to TRBJ1-1; the D is unclear. This TCR was sampled from a woman between 50 and 59 years old with alopecia areata. Some clones in this sample may be carry-over from other donors' samples. CDR3: CASSPGRVGEAFF. The CDR3 DNA sequence: TGTGCCAGCAGTCCCGGGCGGGTCGGTGAAGCTTTCTTT.